This T cell receptor beta chain is from a study of identical twins. Study observations and caveats: The same donors were not followed; conclusions instead depended on cross-sectional statistical analysis.

This clonotype was seen ten or more times. The antigen is not known. TCRdb itself ran the 5' RACE reads through MiXCR, one entry per CDR3 protein. The sample lists around 220,000 distinct CDR3 sequences, about 10% seen once, with 9% to 10% in the top ten. Germline V lookup: CDR1 KGHDR, CDR2 SFDVKD. The CDR3 extends over 17 amino acids. V shed 4 bases and J 7 bases; nucleotides not matched to a gene: 14. This TCR derives from a man aged 50 to 60 in good health. The chain carries TRBV24-1 and TRBJ2-3, with TRBD2 matching over 9 bases. The sample taken for sequencing was memory T cells sorted from blood. DNA for the CDR3: TGTGCCACCAGTGACACATATAGCGGGGGTGGGATTTATACGCAGTATTTT. Amino acids: CATSDTYSGGGIYTQYF.